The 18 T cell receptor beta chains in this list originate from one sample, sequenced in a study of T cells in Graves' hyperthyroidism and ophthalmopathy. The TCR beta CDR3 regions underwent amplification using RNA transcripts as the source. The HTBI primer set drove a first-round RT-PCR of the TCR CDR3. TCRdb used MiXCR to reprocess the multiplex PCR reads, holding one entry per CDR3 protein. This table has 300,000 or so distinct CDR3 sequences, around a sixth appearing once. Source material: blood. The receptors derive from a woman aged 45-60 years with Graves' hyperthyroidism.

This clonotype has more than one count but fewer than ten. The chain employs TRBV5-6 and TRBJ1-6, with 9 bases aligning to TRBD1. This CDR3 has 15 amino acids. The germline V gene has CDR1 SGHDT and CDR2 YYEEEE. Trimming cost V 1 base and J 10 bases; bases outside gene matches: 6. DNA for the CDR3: TGTGCCAGCAGCTTGCCCGGACAGGGGCGATCACCCCTCCACTTT. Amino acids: CASSLPGQGRSPLHF. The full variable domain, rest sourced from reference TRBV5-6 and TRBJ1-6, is DAGVTQSPTHLIKTRGQQVTLRCSPKSGHDTVSWYQQALGQGPQFIFQYYEEEERQRGNFPDRFSGHQFPNYSSELNVNALLLGDSALYLCASSLPGQGRSPLHFGNGTRLTVT.

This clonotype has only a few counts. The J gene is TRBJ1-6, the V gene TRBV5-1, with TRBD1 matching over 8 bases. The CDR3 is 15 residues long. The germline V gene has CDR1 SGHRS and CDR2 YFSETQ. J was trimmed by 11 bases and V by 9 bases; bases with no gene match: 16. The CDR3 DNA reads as TGCGCCACCCCGTCCATCCCGGGACAGGCACCACCCCTCCACTTT. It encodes CATPSIPGQAPPLHF.

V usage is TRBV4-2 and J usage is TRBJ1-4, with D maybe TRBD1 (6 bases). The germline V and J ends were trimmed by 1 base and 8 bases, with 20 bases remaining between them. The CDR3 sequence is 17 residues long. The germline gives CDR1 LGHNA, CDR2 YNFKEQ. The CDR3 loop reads CASSQARGSREREKLFF. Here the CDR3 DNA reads TGTGCCAGCAGCCAAGCCAGGGGTAGTCGGGAACGGGAAAAACTGTTTTTT.

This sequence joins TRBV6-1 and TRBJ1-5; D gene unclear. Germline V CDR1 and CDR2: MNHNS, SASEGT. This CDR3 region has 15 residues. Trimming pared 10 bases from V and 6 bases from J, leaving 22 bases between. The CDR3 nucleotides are TGTGCCAACATCTCAAGGGCGGGGTCTTGTCAGCCCCAGCATTTT. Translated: CANISRAGSCQPQHF.

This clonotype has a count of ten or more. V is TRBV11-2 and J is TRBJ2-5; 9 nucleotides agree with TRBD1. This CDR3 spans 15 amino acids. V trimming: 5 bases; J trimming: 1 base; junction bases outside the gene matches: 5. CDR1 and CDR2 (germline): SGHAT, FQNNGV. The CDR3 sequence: CASSRGQGFQETQYF. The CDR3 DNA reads TGTGCCAGCAGCCGGGGACAGGGATTCCAAGAGACCCAGTACTTC.

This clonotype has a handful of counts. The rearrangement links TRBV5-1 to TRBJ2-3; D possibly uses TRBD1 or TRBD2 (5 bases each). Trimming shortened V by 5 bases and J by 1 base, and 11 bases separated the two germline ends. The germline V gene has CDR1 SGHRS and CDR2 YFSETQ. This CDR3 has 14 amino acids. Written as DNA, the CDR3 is TGCGCCAGCAGATGGGGGATCGGCACAGATACGCAGTATTTT. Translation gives CASRWGIGTDTQYF.

This CDR3 reads CSVEEGFTDTQYF. CDR3 bases: TGCAGCGTTGAGGAGGGGTTTACAGATACGCAGTATTTT. The chain has TRBV29-1 and TRBJ2-3; TRBD2 is a possible D gene (6 bases). V was clipped by 3 bases and J by 3 bases, with 10 bases between them. The CDR3 runs to 13 residues. Germline CDR1 is SQVTM and CDR2 is ANQGSEA.

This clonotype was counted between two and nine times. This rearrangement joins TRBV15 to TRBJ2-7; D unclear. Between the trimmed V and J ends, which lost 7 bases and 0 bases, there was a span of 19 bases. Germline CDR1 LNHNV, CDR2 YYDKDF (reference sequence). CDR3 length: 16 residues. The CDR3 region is CATTKSAAASSYEQYF. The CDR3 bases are TGTGCCACCACCAAGAGCGCGGCGGCAAGCTCCTACGAGCAGTACTTC.

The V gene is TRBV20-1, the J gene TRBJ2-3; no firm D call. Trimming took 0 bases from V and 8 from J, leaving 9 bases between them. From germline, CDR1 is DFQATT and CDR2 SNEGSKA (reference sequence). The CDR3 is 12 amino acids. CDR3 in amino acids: CSAREVSGTQYF. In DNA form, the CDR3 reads TGCAGTGCTAGAGAGGTGTCAGGTACGCAGTATTTT.

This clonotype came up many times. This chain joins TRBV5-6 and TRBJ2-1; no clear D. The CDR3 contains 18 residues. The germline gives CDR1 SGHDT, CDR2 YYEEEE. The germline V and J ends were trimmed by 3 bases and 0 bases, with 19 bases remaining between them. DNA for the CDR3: TGTGCCAGCAGCTCCCCCTCTGGCCTGGCGAGCTCCTACAATGAGCAGTTCTTC. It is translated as CASSSPSGLASSYNEQFF.

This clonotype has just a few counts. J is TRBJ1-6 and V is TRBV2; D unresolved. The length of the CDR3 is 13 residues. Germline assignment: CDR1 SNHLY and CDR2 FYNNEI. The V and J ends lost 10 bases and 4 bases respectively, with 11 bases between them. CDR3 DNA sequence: TGTGCCACTGCCGGCCCGTATAATTCACCCCTCCACTTT. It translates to CATAGPYNSPLHF.

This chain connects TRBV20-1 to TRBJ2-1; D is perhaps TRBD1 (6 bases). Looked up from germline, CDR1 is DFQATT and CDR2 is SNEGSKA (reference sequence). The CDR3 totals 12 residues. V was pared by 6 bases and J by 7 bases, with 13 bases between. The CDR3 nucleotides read TGCAGTGCACAGGGCCACGGTAATGAGCAGTTCTTC. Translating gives CSAQGHGNEQFF.

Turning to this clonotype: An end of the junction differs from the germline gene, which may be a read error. CDR3 residues: CASRLSGYSTDTRYF. The CDR3 coding sequence is TGTGCCAGCAGGCTGTCGGGCTATAGCACAGATACGCGGTATTTT. V is TRBV2 and J is TRBJ2-3; D unresolved. Germline CDR1 SNHLY, CDR2 FYNNEI. The CDR3 totals 15 residues. The full variable domain, completed using reference TRBV2 and TRBJ2-3, is EPEVTQTPSHQVTQMGQEVILRCVPISNHLYFYWYRQILGQKVEFLVSFYNNEISEKSEIFDDQFSVERPDGSNFTLKIRSTKLEDSAMYFCASRLSGYSTDTRYFGPGTRLTVL.

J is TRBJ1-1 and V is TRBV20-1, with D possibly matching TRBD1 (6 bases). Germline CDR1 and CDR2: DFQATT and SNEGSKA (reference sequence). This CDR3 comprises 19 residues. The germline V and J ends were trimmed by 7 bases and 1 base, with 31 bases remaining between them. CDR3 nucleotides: TGCAGTGTGAGTGAGCAGGCCAGACAGGTGAAGGCTTCGAACACTGAAGCTTTCTTT. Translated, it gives CSVSEQARQVKASNTEAFF.

CDR3 protein: CASSLFAGGYGYTF. CDR3 nucleotides: TGTGCCAGCAGCTTATTTGCAGGGGGCTATGGCTACACCTTC. The chain is built from TRBV11-3 and TRBJ1-2; TRBD1 matches at 7 bases. The CDR3 is made up of 14 amino acids. The germline V gene has CDR1 SGHNT and CDR2 YENEEA. Trimming took 2 bases from V and 4 from J; bases not matched to a gene: 4. Based on the CDR3 plus reference TRBV11-3 and TRBJ1-2, the full variable domain is EAGVVQSPRYKIIEKKQPVAFWCNPISGHNTLYWYLQNLGQGPELLIRYENEEAVDDSQLPKDRFSAERLKGVDSTLKIQPAELGDSAVYLCASSLFAGGYGYTFGSGTRLTVV.

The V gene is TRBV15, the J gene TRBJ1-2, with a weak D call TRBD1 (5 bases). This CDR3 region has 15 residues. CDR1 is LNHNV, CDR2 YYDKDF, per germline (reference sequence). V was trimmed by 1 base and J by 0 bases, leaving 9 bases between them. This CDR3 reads CATSRATGANYGYTF. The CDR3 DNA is TGTGCCACCAGCAGAGCTACGGGGGCTAACTATGGCTACACCTTC.

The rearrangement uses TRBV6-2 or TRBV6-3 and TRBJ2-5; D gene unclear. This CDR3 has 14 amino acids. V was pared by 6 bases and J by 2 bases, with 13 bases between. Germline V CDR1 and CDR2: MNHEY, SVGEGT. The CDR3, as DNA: TGTGCCAGCAGCCAGGATTTTTATCAAGAGACCCAGTACTTC. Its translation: CASSQDFYQETQYF.

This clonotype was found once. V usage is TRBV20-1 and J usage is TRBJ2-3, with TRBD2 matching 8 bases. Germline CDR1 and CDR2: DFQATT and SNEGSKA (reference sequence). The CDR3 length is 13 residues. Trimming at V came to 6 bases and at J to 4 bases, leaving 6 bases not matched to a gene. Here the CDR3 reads CSAGGGGADTQYF. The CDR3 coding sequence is TGCAGTGCCGGGGGGGGGGGGGCAGATACGCAGTATTTT.